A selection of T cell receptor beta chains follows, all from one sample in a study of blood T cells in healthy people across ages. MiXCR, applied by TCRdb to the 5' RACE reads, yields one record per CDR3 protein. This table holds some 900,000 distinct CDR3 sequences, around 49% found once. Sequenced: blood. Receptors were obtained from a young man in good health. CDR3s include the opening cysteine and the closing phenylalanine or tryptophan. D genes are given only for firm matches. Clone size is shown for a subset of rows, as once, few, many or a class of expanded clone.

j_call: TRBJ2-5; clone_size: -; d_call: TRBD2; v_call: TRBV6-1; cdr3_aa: CATSTGTSGGNEQYF; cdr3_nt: TGTGCCACGTCCACCGGGACTAGCGGGGGCAATGAACAGTACTTC
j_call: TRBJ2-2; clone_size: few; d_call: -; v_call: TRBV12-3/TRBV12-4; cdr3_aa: CASSLPEGATPGELFF; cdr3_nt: TGTGCCAGCAGTTTACCGGAGGGGGCAACCCCCGGGGAGCTGTTTTTT
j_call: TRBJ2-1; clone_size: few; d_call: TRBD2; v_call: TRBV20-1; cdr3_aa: CSASTGRPNEQFF; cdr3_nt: TGCAGTGCTAGTACCGGGAGGCCGAATGAGCAGTTCTTC
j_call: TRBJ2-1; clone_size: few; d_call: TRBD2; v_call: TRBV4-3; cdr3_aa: CASSRDYLDSNEQFF; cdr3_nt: TGCGCCAGCAGCCGGGACTACTTAGACAGTAATGAGCAGTTCTTC
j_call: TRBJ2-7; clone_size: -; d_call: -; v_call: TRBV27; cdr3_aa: CASSYEGRGYEQYF; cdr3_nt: TGTGCCAGCAGTTATGAGGGGCGCGGGTACGAGCAGTACTTC
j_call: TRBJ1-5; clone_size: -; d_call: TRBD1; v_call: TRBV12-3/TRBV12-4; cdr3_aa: CASSLSGQGVQPQHF; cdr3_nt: TGTGCCAGCAGTTTGAGCGGACAGGGAGTTCAGCCCCAGCATTTT
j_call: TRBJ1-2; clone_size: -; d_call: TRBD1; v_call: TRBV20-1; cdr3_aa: CSARDQGGVGYTF; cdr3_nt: TGCAGTGCTAGAGATCAGGGGGGGGTCGGCTACACCTTC
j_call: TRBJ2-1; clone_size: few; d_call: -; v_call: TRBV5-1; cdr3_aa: CASSLAKSTVSYNEQFF; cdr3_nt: TGCGCCAGCAGCTTGGCCAAAAGTACTGTCTCCTACAATGAGCAGTTCTTC
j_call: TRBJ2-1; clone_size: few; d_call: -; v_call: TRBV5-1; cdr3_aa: CASSTDGNEQFF; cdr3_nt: TGCGCCAGCAGCACGGACGGGAATGAGCAGTTCTTC
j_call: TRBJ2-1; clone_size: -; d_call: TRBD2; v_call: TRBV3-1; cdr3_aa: CANSQDGASGYNEQFF; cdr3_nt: TGTGCCAACAGCCAAGATGGCGCTAGCGGCTACAATGAGCAGTTCTTC
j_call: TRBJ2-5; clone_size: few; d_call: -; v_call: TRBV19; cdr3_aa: CASNQVNYQETQYF; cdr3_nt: TGTGCCAGTAATCAGGTTAACTACCAAGAGACCCAGTACTTC
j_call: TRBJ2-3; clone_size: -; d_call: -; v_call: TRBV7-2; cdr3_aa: CAGSFPASGTDTQYF; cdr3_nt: TGTGCCGGCAGCTTCCCAGCTAGCGGCACAGATACGCAGTATTTT
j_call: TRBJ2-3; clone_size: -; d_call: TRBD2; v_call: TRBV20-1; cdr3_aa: CSARDWTSGGARDTQYF; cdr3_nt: TGCAGTGCTAGAGATTGGACTAGCGGGGGGGCGAGAGATACGCAGTATTTT
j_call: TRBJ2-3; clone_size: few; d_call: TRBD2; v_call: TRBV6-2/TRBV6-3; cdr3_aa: CASSYGIRGGTDTQYF; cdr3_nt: TGTGCCAGCAGTTACGGCATCCGGGGGGGCACAGATACGCAGTATTTT
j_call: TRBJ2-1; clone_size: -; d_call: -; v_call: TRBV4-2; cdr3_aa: CASSQDPLAASGDNEQFF; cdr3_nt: TGTGCCAGCAGCCAAGATCCCTTAGCGGCTAGTGGGGACAATGAGCAGTTCTTC
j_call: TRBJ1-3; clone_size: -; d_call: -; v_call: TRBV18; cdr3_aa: CASSPRKSSGNTIYF; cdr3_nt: TGTGCCAGCTCACCGAGAAAGAGCTCTGGAAACACCATATATTTT
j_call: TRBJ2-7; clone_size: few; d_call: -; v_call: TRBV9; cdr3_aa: CASSSQESYEQYF; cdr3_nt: TGTGCCAGCAGCTCACAGGAATCCTACGAGCAGTACTTC
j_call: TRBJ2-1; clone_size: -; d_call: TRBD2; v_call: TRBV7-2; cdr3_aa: CASSLEAGVHEQFF; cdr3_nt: TGTGCCAGCAGCTTAGAGGCGGGGGTCCATGAGCAGTTCTTC
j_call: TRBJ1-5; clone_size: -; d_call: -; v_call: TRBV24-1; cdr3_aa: CATSDPPGTGGPQPQHF; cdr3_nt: TGTGCCACCAGTGATCCTCCCGGGACGGGAGGGCCTCAGCCCCAGCATTTT
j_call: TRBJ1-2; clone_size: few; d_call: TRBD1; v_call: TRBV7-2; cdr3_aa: CASSLPDRGHGYTF; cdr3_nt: TGTGCCAGCAGCCTCCCCGACAGGGGGCATGGCTACACCTTC
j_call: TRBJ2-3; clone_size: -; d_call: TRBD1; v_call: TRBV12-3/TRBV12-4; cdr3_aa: CASSAGTGLLDTQYF; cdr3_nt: TGTGCCAGCAGTGCCGGGACAGGGCTTTTGGATACGCAGTATTTT
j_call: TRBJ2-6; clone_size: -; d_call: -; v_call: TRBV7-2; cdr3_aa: CASNPSGAGANVLTF; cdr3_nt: TGTGCCAGCAACCCGTCGGGGGCTGGGGCCAACGTCCTGACTTTC
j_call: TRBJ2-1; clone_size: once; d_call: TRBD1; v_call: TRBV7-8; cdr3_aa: CASSPGTGNNGQFF; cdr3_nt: TGTGCCAGCAGCCCCGGGACAGGGAACAATGGGCAGTTCTTC
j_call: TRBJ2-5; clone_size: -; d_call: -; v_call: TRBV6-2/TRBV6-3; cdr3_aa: CASSYVWGAGANEQYF; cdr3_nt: TGTGCCAGCAGTTACGTTTGGGGGGCCGGGGCAAATGAGCAGTACTTC
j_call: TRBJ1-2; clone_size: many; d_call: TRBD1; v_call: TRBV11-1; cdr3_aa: CASSSYSTGDYGYTF; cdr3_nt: TGTGCCAGCAGCTCCTATTCGACAGGGGACTATGGCTACACCTTC
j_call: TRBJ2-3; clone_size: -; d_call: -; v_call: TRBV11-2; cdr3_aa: CASSLGGHTQYF; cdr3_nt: TGTGCCAGCAGCTTAGGTGGGCATACGCAGTATTTT
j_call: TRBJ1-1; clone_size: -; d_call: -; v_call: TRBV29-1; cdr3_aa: CSVAWWAPNTEAFF; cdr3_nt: TGCAGCGTTGCGTGGTGGGCCCCGAACACTGAAGCTTTCTTT
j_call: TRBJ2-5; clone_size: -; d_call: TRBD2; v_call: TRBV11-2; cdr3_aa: CASSLGLAVKTQYF; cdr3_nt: TGTGCCAGCAGCTTAGGACTAGCGGTCAAGACCCAGTACTTC
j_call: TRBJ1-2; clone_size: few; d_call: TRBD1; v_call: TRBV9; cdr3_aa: CASSAGQGVNYGYTF; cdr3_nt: TGTGCCAGCAGCGCCGGACAGGGAGTAAACTATGGCTACACCTTC
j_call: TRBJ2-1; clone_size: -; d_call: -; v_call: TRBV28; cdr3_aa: CASSSPGTEYNEQFF; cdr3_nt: TGTGCCAGCAGTTCCCCAGGGACGGAATACAATGAGCAGTTCTTC
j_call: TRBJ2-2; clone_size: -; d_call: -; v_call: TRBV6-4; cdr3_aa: CASSDSPGNTGELFF; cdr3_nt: TGTGCCAGCAGTGACTCTCCGGGGAACACCGGGGAGCTGTTTTTT
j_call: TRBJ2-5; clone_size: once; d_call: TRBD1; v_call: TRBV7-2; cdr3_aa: CASRMDRGESYNEQYF; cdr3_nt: TGTGCCAGCAGGATGGACAGGGGGGAGTCCTACAATGAGCAGTACTTC
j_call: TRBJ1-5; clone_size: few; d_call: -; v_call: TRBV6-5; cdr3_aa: CASSDSRGGNQPQHF; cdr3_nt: TGTGCCAGCAGTGACTCCCGAGGGGGCAATCAGCCCCAGCATTTT
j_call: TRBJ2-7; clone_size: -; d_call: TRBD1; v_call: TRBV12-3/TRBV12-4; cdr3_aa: CASSWTGTPYEQYF; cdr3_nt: TGTGCCAGCAGTTGGACAGGGACGCCCTACGAGCAGTACTTC
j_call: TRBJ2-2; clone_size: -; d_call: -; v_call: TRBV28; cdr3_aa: CASSLSSLAANTGELFF; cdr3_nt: TGTGCCAGCAGTTTATCTAGCCTGGCAGCGAACACCGGGGAGCTGTTTTTT
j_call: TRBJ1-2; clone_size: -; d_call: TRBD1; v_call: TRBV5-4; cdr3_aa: CASSSPGQGRSGYTF; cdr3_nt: TGTGCCAGCAGTTCTCCGGGACAGGGACGAAGTGGCTACACCTTC
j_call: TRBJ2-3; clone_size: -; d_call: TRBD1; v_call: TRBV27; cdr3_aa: CASPNPDRESLGDTQYF; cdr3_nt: TGTGCCAGCCCCAATCCGGACAGGGAGAGTTTAGGAGATACGCAGTATTTT
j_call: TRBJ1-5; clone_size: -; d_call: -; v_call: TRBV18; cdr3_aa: CASSPSAGTGPLNLNQPQHF; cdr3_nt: TGTGCCAGCTCACCAAGTGCAGGGACGGGACCTTTAAATCTCAATCAGCCCCAGCATTTT
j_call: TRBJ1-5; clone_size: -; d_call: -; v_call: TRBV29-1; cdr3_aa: CSALSGGNQPQHF; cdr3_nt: TGCAGCGCCCTATCTGGGGGAAATCAGCCCCAGCATTTT
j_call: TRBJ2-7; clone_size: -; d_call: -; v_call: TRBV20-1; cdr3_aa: CSARDQVPRDEQYF; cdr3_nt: TGCAGTGCTAGAGATCAGGTACCCAGGGACGAGCAGTACTTC
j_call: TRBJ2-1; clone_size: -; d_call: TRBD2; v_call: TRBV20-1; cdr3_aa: CSAPRPGLADEQFF; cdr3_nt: TGCAGTGCTCCCCGCCCGGGACTAGCGGATGAGCAGTTCTTC